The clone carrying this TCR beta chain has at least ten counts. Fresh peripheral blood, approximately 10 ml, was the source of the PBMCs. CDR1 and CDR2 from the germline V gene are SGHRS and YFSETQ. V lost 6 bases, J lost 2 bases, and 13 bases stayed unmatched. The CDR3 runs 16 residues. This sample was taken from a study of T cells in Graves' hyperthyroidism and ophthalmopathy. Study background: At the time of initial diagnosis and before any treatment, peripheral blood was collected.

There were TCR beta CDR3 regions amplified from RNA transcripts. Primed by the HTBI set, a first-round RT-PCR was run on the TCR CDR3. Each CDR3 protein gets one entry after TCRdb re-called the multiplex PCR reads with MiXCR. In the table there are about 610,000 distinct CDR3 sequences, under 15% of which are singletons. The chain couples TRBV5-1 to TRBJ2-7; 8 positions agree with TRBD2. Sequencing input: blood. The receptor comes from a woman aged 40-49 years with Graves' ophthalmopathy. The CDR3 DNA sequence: TGCGCCAGCACTACGGGTGCGGGAGGACGGACCTACGAGCAGTACTTC. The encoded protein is CASTTGAGGRTYEQYF.